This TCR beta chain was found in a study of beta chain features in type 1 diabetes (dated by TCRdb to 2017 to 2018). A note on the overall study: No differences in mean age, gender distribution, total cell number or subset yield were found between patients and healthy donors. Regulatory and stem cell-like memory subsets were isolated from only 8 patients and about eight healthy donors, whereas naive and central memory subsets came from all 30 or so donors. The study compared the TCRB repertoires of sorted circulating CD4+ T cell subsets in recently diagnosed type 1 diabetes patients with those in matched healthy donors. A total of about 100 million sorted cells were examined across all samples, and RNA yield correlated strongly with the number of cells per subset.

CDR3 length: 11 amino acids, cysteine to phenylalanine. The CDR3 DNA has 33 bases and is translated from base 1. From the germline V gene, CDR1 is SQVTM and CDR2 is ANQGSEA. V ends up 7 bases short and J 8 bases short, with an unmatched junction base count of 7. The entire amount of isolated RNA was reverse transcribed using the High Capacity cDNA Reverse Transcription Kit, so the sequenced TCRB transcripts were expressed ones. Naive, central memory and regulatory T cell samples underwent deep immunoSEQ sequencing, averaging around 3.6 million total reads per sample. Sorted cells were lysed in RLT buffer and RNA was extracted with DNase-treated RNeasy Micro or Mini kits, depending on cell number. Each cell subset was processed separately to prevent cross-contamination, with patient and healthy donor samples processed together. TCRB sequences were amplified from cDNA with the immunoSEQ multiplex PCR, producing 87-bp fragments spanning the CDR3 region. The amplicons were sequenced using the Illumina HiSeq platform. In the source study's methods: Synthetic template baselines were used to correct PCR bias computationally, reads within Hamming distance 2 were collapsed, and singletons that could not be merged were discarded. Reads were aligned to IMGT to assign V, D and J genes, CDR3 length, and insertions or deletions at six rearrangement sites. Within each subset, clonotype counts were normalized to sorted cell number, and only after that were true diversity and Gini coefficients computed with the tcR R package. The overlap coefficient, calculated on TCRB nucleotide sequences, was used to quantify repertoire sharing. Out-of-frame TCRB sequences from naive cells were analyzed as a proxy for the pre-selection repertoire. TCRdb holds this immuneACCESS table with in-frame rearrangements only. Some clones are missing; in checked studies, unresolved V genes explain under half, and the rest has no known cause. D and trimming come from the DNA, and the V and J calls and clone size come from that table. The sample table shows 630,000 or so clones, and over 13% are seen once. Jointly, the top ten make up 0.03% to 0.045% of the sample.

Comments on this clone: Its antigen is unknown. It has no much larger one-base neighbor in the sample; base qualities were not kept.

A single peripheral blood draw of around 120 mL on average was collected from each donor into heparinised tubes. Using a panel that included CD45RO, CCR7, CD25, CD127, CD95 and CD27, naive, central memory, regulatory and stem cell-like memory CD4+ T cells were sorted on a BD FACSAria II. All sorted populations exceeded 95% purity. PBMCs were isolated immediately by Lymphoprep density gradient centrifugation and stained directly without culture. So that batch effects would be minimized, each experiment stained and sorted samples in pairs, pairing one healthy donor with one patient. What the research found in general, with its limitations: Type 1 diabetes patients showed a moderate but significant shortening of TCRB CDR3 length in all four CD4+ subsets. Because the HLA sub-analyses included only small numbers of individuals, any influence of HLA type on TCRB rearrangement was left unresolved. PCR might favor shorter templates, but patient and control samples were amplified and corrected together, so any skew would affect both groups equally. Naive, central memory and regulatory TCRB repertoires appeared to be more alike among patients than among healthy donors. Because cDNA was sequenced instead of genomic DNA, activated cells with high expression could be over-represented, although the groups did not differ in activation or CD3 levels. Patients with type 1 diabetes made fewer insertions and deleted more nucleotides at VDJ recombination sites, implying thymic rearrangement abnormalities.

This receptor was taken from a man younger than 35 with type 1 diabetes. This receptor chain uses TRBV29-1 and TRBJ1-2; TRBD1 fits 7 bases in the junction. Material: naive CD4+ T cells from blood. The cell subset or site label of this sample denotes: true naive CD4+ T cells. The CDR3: CSAQGNGGYTF. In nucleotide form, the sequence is TGCAGCGCACAGGGGAATGGCGGCTACACCTTC.